A selection of T cell receptor beta chains follows, all from one sample in a study of OX40 agonist ivuxolimab in advanced cancers. The method was immunoSEQ multiplex PCR; TCRdb's version includes in-frame clones alone and lacks a portion of them. Among about 36,000 clones listed, around two thirds were seen once. The sequencing here drew on CD4+ or CD8+ T cells sorted from blood, taken in a trial of the OX40 agonist ivuxolimab. These receptors all stem from an adult with an advanced solid tumor such as melanoma, head and neck, liver or kidney cancer. Both conserved end residues are part of each CDR3. D genes are given only for firm matches. Clone size is not always given. Where it is, it says once, few, many or a class for expanded clones.

v_call,d_call,j_call,clone_size,cdr3_nt,cdr3_aa
TRBV6-1,TRBD2,TRBJ2-3,-,TGTGCCGGGATAGCGGGGACTAGCACAGATACGCAGTATTTT,CAGIAGTSTDTQYF
TRBV18,-,TRBJ2-6,-,TGTGCCAGCTCACCAGGGGGAGGGGCCAACGTCCTGACTTTC,CASSPGGGANVLTF
TRBV9,-,TRBJ1-1,-,TGTGCCAGCAGCGTAGAGCAGGGGCATAGGAACACTGAAGCTTTCTTT,CASSVEQGHRNTEAFF
TRBV11-2,TRBD2,TRBJ2-1,-,TGTGCCAGCAGCTCCTGGACTAGCTCCTACAATGAGCAGTTCTTC,CASSSWTSSYNEQFF
TRBV6-1,-,TRBJ1-3,-,TGTGCCACCGGTCAGGGGGGAAACACCATATATTTT,CATGQGGNTIYF
TRBV30,-,TRBJ2-7,few,TGTGCCTGGAGTGTAGATAGCTACGAGCAGTACTTC,CAWSVDSYEQYF
TRBV6-5,-,TRBJ1-2,-,TGTGCCAGCCGGAGGGTCGGTGGCTACACCTTC,CASRRVGGYTF
TRBV15,TRBD1,TRBJ1-5,-,TGTGCCACCAGCAGGACAGGGAACAATCAGCCCCAGCATTTT,CATSRTGNNQPQHF
TRBV19,-,TRBJ2-2,-,TGTGCCACCCCGGGCCCGATGAACACCGGGGAGCTGTTTTTT,CATPGPMNTGELFF
TRBV6-1,-,TRBJ1-5,-,TGTGCCAGCAGTGAATTGTGGTCTAGCAATCAGCCCCAGCATTTT,CASSELWSSNQPQHF
TRBV19,TRBD1,TRBJ1-2,-,TGTGCCAGTGCTACAGGGGGCTCCACTCCTCTCTATGGCTACACCTTC,CASATGGSTPLYGYTF
TRBV9,-,TRBJ2-2,few,TGTGCCAGCAGCGTAGCACGGGCCGGTGGGGCCGGGGAGCTGTTTTTT,CASSVARAGGAGELFF
TRBV19,-,TRBJ2-7,few,TGTGCCAGTAGTGTAAGCGGGTATACCTACGAGCAGTACTTC,CASSVSGYTYEQYF
TRBV30,TRBD1,TRBJ1-5,-,TGTGCCTGGAGTGTAAGGGGACAGGGGGCATATCAGCCCCAGCATTTT,CAWSVRGQGAYQPQHF
TRBV6-1,TRBD1,TRBJ2-7,many,TGTGCCAGCAGTGACCTCTCTTTGACAGGGGGATCCTACGAGCAGTACTTC,CASSDLSLTGGSYEQYF
TRBV6-1,-,TRBJ1-1,-,TGTGCCAGCAGGGATGAGACCCGGAACACTGAAGCTTTCTTT,CASRDETRNTEAFF
TRBV9,TRBD1,TRBJ1-4,-,TGTGCCAGCAGCGTGGGGACAGGGAACTATGAAAAACTGTTTTTT,CASSVGTGNYEKLFF
TRBV2,-,TRBJ1-1,-,TGTGCCAGCAGGGGGCAAGGGGCGAACACTGAAGCTTTCTTT,CASRGQGANTEAFF
TRBV27,-,TRBJ1-1,-,TGTGCCAGCAGAGGGGACGGACGAGAAGCTTTCTTT,CASRGDGREAFF
TRBV29-1,-,TRBJ1-2,-,TGCAGCGTTGAAGGGGACTTCTATAACTATGGCTACACCTTC,CSVEGDFYNYGYTF
TRBV14,-,TRBJ1-5,few,TGTGCCAGCAGGTTTACAGGAGTCTATAGCAATCAGCCCCAGCATTTT,CASRFTGVYSNQPQHF
TRBV6-6,-,TRBJ2-7,-,TGTGCCAGTAGACGGGACCAGGGGACCTACGAGCAGTACTTC,CASRRDQGTYEQYF
TRBV2,TRBD1,TRBJ1-3,-,TGTGCCAGCAGGGTGCAGGGGGCAGAAGGAAACACCATATATTTT,CASRVQGAEGNTIYF
TRBV7-2,TRBD2,TRBJ2-1,-,TGTGCCAGCAGCTTCGGACTAGCGAGGAGTGAGCAGTTCTTC,CASSFGLARSEQFF
TRBV30,-,TRBJ1-1,-,TGTGCCCGGGAAGGGGGAGTTACTGAAGCTTTCTTT,CAREGGVTEAFF
TRBV18,-,TRBJ1-2,-,TGTGCCAGCTCACCTCCATCTTCCGGGGGCCCGGGGGATGGCTACACCTTC,CASSPPSSGGPGDGYTF
TRBV6-5,TRBD1,TRBJ2-7,once,TGTGCCAGCAGTAACTCTGGGACAGGGGGAATTAGGCAGTACTTC,CASSNSGTGGIRQYF
TRBV5-1,-,TRBJ2-1,-,TGCGCCAGCAGCTTAGACAAGTTAGACGAGCAGTTCTTC,CASSLDKLDEQFF
TRBV18,-,TRBJ2-5,-,TGTGCCAGCTCACCGGGCAGGGAAGAGACCCAGTACTTC,CASSPGREETQYF
TRBV25-1,-,TRBJ1-1,once,TGTGCCAGCAGTGACTACAGGGACACTGAAGCTTTCTTT,CASSDYRDTEAFF
TRBV2,-,TRBJ1-4,-,TGTGCCAGCAGTGACGGGGGCTCCAATGAAAAACTGTTTTTT,CASSDGGSNEKLFF
TRBV30,-,TRBJ1-2,-,TGTGCCTGGAGTGCCGGACAGTCCTATCGCTACACCTTC,CAWSAGQSYRYTF
TRBV20-1,-,TRBJ1-1,few,TGCAGTGCTATTTTGTACACTGAAGCTTTCTTT,CSAILYTEAFF
TRBV19,-,TRBJ2-1,once,TGTGCCAGTATGGGGAGGATCTATGAGCAGTTCTTC,CASMGRIYEQFF
TRBV5-4,TRBD1,TRBJ1-1,-,TGTGCCAGCAGCCGGGGAGGACAGGGGAGCACTGAAGCTTTCTTT,CASSRGGQGSTEAFF
TRBV14,-,TRBJ1-2,-,TGTGCCAGCAGCCCGAGCGGGAGGGCTGGCTACACCTTC,CASSPSGRAGYTF
TRBV5-1,-,TRBJ1-1,-,TGCGCCAGCAGCTCCACCACTACAGGGTCTGACACTGAAGCTTTCTTT,CASSSTTTGSDTEAFF
TRBV14,-,TRBJ1-2,-,TGTGCCAGCAGCCCGCAGGCCCACTATGGCTACACCTTC,CASSPQAHYGYTF
TRBV30,-,TRBJ1-2,-,TGTGCCTGTACACCGGACGGTCTAGGCTACACCTTC,CACTPDGLGYTF
TRBV5-4,TRBD1,TRBJ1-2,once,TGTGCCAGCAGCTCAGCGGGACAGGGACATGTGTGGTATGGCTACACCTTC,CASSSAGQGHVWYGYTF
TRBV11-3,-,TRBJ2-2,-,TGTGCCAGCAGCCCCGAGACGAGGAACACCGGGGAGCTGTTTTTT,CASSPETRNTGELFF
TRBV28,-,TRBJ1-1,few,TGTGCCAGCAAGGCTCGGGACGGTTTTCCTGTGAAAGCTTTCTTT,CASKARDGFPVKAFF
TRBV6-5,-,TRBJ1-1,-,TGTGCCAGCAGTTACTCGCGGTACATGAACACTGAAGCTTTCTTT,CASSYSRYMNTEAFF
TRBV6-1,TRBD1,TRBJ1-1,-,TGTGCCAGCAGCGACACAGGGGGCACTGAAGCTTTCTTT,CASSDTGGTEAFF
TRBV10-1,-,TRBJ2-2,-,TGCGCCAGCAGTGAGTCGAGTAGCCGGGAGCTGTTTTTT,CASSESSSRELFF
TRBV9,TRBD1,TRBJ1-1,-,TGTGCCAGCAGCGGACAGGGTCGGACTGAAGCTTTCTTT,CASSGQGRTEAFF
TRBV14,-,TRBJ2-7,-,TGTGCCAGCAGCCCCATGGGGGCCTACGAGCAGTACTTC,CASSPMGAYEQYF
TRBV7-9,-,TRBJ1-1,-,TGTGCCAGCAGCGGCACGAACACTGAAGCTTTCTTT,CASSGTNTEAFF